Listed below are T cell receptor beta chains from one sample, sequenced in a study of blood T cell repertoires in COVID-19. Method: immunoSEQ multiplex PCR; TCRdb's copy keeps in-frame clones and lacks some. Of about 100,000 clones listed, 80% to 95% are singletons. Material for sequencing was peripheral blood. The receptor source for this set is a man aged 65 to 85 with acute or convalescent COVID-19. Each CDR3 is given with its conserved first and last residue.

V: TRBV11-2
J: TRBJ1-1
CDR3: CASSTPPSSTEAFF

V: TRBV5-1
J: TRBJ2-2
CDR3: CASTGQGGTGELFF

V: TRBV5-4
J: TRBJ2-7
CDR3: CASSLNRAVLYF

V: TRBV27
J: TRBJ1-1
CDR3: CASSFQGRPEAFF

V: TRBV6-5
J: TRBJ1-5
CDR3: CASRQLINQPQHF

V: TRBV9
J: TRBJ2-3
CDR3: CASSPGRAGSDTQYF

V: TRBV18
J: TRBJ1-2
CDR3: CASSPSSASLFGYTF

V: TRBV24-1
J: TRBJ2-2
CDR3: CATRPAGGYAGELFF

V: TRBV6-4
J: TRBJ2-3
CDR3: CASSDGLAGTTDTQYF

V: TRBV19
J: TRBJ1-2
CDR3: CASSIDGRYQYGYTF

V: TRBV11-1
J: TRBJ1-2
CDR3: CASGQSFGGGYTF

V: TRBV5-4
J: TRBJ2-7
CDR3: CASSPGGASSYEQYF

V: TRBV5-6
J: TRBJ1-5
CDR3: CASSLVDQPQHF

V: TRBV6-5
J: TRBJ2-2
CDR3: CASSYLTESSGELFF

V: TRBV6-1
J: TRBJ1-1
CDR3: CASSEGRDKETEAFF

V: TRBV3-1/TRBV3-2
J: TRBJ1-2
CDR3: CASTRLGGGYTF

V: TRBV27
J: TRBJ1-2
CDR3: CASSWGTGDGYTF